This record covers a single TCR beta chain. The entry originates in a study of blood T cell repertoires in COVID-19. Across the whole study: Sites across the United States, Italy and Spain contributed samples from acute and convalescent COVID-19. The analysed material was cDNA or gDNA that came from T cells, B-cell-depleted T cells, or PBMCs.

Per germline, CDR1 SGHNT and CDR2 YYREEE (reference sequence). This CDR3 comprises 15 residues. Unmatched junction bases numbered 10, after V lost 7 bases and J lost 2 bases. In the source study's methods: How many nucleated cells were present was estimated from reference gene primer amplification. Assay: immunoSEQ multiplex PCR; the TCRdb copy retains only in-frame clones and omits some. V, J and clone size derive from that table, while D and trimming were established from the DNA sequence. Of roughly 180,000 clones listed, 80% to 90% were seen once; the top ten hold under 8.5%. This chain connects TRBV5-4 to TRBJ2-3, with TRBD2 identical over 7 bases. Sequenced input: peripheral blood. This receptor was taken from a man aged 40-50 years who had recovered from COVID-19. The CDR3 coding sequence is TGTGCCAGCCGCGTGGGAGGGCTAGACACAGATACGCAGTATTTT. This translates into CASRVGGLDTDTQYF.